The clone carrying this T cell receptor beta chain was counted ten times or more. Its specificity is not known. This specimen belongs to a study of metastatic and nonmetastatic thyroid tumors. Study-level findings and limits: Within blood and tumor, benign nodules reportedly had significantly lower TCR beta diversity than malignant thyroid tumors did.

Original processing methods: The distant-metastasis classifier for papillary thyroid cancer was built from CDR3 differences across clinicopathological groups. TCRdb reassembled clones from the PCR reads with MiXCR. These V and J calls rely on TCRdb rather than the paper's analysis. The sample records over 30,000 clones, approximately 32% being singletons. Germline CDR1 is SEHNR and CDR2 is FQNEAQ (reference sequence). This CDR3 has 15 amino acids. Trimming cost V 1 base and J 2 bases, with 10 bases left between them. Thyroid surgery was performed in patients who had received no treatment beforehand. The J gene is TRBJ2-3, the V gene TRBV7-9, with no clear D. This clonotype was sampled from a female donor with papillary thyroid cancer or a benign thyroid nodule (not recorded which). Some clones in this sample may be carry-over from other donors' samples. The sequenced sample was blood. The CDR3 loop is CASSLVGDPTDTQYF. The DNA of the CDR3 is TGTGCCAGCAGCTTAGTTGGCGACCCCACAGATACGCAGTATTTT. Drawing the rest from reference TRBV7-9 and TRBJ2-3, the complete variable domain is DTGVSQNPRHKITKRGQNVTFRCDPISEHNRLYWYRQTLGQGPEFLTYFQNEAQLEKSRLLSDRFSAERPKGSFSTLEIQRTEQGDSAMYLCASSLVGDPTDTQYFGPGTRLTVL.